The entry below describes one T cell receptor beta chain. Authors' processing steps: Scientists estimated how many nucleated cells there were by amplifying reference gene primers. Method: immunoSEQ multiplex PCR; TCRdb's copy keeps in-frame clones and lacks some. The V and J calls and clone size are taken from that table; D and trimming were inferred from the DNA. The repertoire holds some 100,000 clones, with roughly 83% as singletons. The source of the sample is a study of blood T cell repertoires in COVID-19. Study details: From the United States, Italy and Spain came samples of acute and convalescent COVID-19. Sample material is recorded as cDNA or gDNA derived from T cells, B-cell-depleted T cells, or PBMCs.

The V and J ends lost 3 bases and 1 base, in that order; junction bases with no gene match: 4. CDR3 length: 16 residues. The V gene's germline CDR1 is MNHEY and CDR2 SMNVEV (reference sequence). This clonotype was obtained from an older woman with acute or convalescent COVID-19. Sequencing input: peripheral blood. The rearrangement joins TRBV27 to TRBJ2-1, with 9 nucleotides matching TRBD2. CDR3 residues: CASSFLREGSYNEQFF. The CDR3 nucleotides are TGTGCCAGCAGTTTCCTGCGGGAGGGGTCCTACAATGAGCAGTTCTTC.